The 12 T cell receptor beta chains in this list originate from one sample, sequenced in a study of blood T cell repertoires in COVID-19. Using immunoSEQ multiplex PCR, the repertoire was profiled, and TCRdb retains in-frame clones only, with some absent. The table records some 120,000 clones, about 80% of them present only once. The material sequenced was peripheral blood. The receptors stem from a woman between 50 and 59 years old with acute or convalescent COVID-19.

The gene calls are TRBV27 and TRBJ2-7; weak D call: TRBD2 (5 bases). CDR3 length equals 15 residues. V dropped 6 bases and J dropped 2 bases, with 17 bases sitting between them. The germline gives CDR1 MNHEY, CDR2 SMNVEV (reference sequence). Here the CDR3 DNA reads TGTGCCAGCAGCCGCCCCGGGATCAACGCCTACGAGCAGTACTTC. It translates to CASSRPGINAYEQYF.

This clone was counted only a few times. V and J are TRBV3-1 (or the pseudogene TRBV3-2) and TRBJ2-7; tentative D call: TRBD1 (6 bases). CDR1 is LGHDT, CDR2 YNNKEL, per germline (reference sequence). This CDR3 comprises 16 residues. The ends were cut back, 3 bases at V and 6 bases at J, with 21 bases in the middle. The CDR3 region has the DNA TGTGCCAGCAGCCAGTTGACAGGCTCTAGAAGTTTCGAGCAGTACTTC. Translated: CASSQLTGSRSFEQYF.

The chain combines TRBV9 with TRBJ2-3; 8 bases are a match to TRBD2. This CDR3 is built from 16 residues. Trimming at V came to 1 base and at J to 1 base, leaving 5 bases not matched to a gene. Germline CDR1 reads SGDLS; CDR2 reads YYNGEE. CDR3 protein: CASSVSPGGGTDTQYF. Written as DNA, the CDR3 is TGTGCCAGCAGCGTAAGCCCCGGGGGGGGCACAGATACGCAGTATTTT.

The CDR3 spells CASNPGGAGTGNTIYF. In nucleotides, the CDR3 is TGCGCCAGCAATCCGGGGGGCGCAGGAACTGGAAACACCATATATTTT. This rearrangement joins TRBV5-1 to TRBJ1-3, with D possibly being TRBD1 (6 bases). CDR3 length equals 16 residues. V was cut by 6 bases and J by 2 bases, with 18 bases left in between. From germline, CDR1 is SGHRS and CDR2 YFSETQ.

This rearrangement joins TRBV12-5 to TRBJ2-1, with TRBD2 matching over 13 bases. With 7 bases clipped from V and 0 bases from J, the junction kept 9 bases outside the gene matches. This CDR3 has 18 amino acids. CDR1 and CDR2 from the germline V gene are LGHNT and FRNRAP. The CDR3 here is CASARLAGGRFSYNEQFF. The CDR3 coding sequence is TGTGCTAGTGCCAGACTAGCGGGGGGCCGATTCTCCTACAATGAGCAGTTCTTC.

The chain links TRBV12-5 to TRBJ2-1, with D hard to call. In germline, CDR1 is LGHNT, CDR2 FRNRAP. This CDR3 has 17 amino acids. V lost 0 bases and J lost 4, with 16 bases in between. The CDR3 loop reads CASGLVSHSPWYNEQFF. CDR3 DNA: TGTGCTAGTGGTTTGGTATCCCACAGTCCCTGGTACAATGAGCAGTTCTTC.

The sample holds one count of this clone. The V gene is TRBV5-5, the J gene TRBJ1-2, with 7 bases fitting TRBD1. The CDR3 has 13 residues. Germline V gene sequence: CDR1 SGHKS, CDR2 YYEKEE (reference sequence). Trimming took 3 bases from V and 3 from J; bases not matched to a gene: 2. The CDR3 bases are TGTGCCAGCAGCTCCGGACAGGACTATGGCTACACCTTC. This sequence encodes CASSSGQDYGYTF.

The chain is built from TRBV28 and TRBJ2-3, with D uncertain. V was cut by 5 bases and J by 2 bases, with 11 bases left in between. The CDR3 is made up of 14 amino acids. Germline values: CDR1 MDHEN, CDR2 SYDVKM. CDR3 in amino acids: CASSLPIPTDTQYF. CDR3 nucleotides: TGTGCCAGCAGTCTACCTATCCCCACAGATACGCAGTATTTT.

The V gene is TRBV30, the J gene TRBJ2-1; D possibly corresponds to TRBD2 (5 bases). V lost 4 bases and J 7 bases, leaving 17 bases between the germline ends. Looked up from germline, CDR1 is GTSNPN and CDR2 is SVGIG (reference sequence). This CDR3 spans 14 amino acids. The CDR3 is CAWNPIVRGNEQFF. The CDR3 DNA is TGTGCCTGGAACCCTATTGTACGCGGGAATGAGCAGTTCTTC.

This chain uses TRBV4-1 with TRBJ1-5, with TRBD1 matching over 11 bases. The CDR3 spans 17 residues. CDR1 and CDR2 from the germline V gene are MGHRA and YSYEKL. Germline trimming cut 5 bases from V and 6 bases from J; bases unmatched to any gene: 12. CDR3 sequence: CASSVHPGQGVGQPQHF. DNA for the CDR3: TGCGCCAGCAGCGTACATCCGGGACAGGGGGTCGGTCAGCCCCAGCATTTT.

The chain has TRBV7-9 and TRBJ1-2; a possible D gene is TRBD1 (6 bases). The germline V and J ends were trimmed by 2 bases and 10 bases, with 11 bases remaining between them. Germline V gene sequence: CDR1 SEHNR, CDR2 FQNEAQ (reference sequence). The CDR3 is made up of 12 amino acids. In nucleotides, the CDR3 is TGTGCCAGCAGCTTAATGTCAGGGGACTACACCTTC. Protein product: CASSLMSGDYTF.

The chain recombines TRBV14 with TRBJ1-1, with D unclear. Trimming pared 1 base from V and 5 bases from J, leaving 20 bases between. From germline, CDR1 is SGHDN and CDR2 FVKESK. CDR3 length equals 17 residues. The CDR3 DNA reads TGTGCCAGCAGCCAAGTACGCAGGTTTGCGAATCCAACTGAAGCTTTCTTT. Translating it yields CASSQVRRFANPTEAFF. The complete variable domain, with remaining parts taken from reference TRBV14 and TRBJ1-1, reads EAGVTQFPSHSVIEKGQTVTLRCDPISGHDNLYWYRRVMGKEIKFLLHFVKESKQDESGMPNNRFLAERTGGTYSTLKVQPAELEDSGVYFCASSQVRRFANPTEAFFGQGTRLTVV.